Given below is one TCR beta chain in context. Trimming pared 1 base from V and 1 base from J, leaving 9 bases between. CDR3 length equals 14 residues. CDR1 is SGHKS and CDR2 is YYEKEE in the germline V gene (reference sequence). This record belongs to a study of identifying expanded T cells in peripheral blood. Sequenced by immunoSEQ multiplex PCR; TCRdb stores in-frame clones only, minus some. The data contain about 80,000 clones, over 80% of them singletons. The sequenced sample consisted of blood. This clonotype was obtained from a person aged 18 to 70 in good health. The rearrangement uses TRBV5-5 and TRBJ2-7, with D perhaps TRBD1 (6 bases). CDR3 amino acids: CASSLYRVSYEQYF. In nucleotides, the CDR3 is TGTGCCAGCAGCTTGTACAGGGTTTCCTACGAGCAGTACTTC.